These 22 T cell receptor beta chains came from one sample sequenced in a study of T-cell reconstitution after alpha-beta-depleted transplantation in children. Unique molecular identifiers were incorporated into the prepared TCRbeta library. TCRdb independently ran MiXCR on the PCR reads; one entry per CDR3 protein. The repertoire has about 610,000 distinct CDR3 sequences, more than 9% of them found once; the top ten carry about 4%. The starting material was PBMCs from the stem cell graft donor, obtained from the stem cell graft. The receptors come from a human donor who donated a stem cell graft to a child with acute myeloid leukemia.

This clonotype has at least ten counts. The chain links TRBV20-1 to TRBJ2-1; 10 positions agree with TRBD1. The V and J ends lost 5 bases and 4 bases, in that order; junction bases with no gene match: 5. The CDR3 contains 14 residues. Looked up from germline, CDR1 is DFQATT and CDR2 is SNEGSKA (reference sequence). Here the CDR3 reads CSALPGQGYNEQFF. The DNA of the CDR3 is TGCAGTGCTCTACCGGGACAGGGGTACAATGAGCAGTTCTTC.

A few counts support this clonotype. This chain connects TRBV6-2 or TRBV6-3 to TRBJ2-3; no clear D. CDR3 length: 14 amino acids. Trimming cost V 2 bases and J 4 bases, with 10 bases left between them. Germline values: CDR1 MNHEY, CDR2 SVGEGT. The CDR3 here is CASSYQLLADTQYF. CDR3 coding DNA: TGTGCCAGCAGTTACCAACTATTGGCAGATACGCAGTATTTT.

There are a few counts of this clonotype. CDR3 sequence reads: CAWSSGLAEVADTQYF. The CDR3 DNA reads TGTGCCTGGAGCTCGGGACTAGCAGAAGTCGCAGATACGCAGTATTTT. The rearrangement joins TRBV30 to TRBJ2-3, with TRBD2 matching 9 bases. From germline, CDR1 is GTSNPN and CDR2 SVGIG (reference sequence). The CDR3 covers 16 residues. Trimming at V came to 3 bases and at J to 4 bases, leaving 11 bases not matched to a gene. The full variable domain, rest sourced from reference TRBV30 and TRBJ2-3, is SQTIHQWPATLVQPVGSPLSLECTVEGTSNPNLYWYRQAAGRGLQLLFYSVGIGQISSEVPQNLSASRPQDRQFILSSKKLLLSDSGFYLCAWSSGLAEVADTQYFGPGTRLTVL.

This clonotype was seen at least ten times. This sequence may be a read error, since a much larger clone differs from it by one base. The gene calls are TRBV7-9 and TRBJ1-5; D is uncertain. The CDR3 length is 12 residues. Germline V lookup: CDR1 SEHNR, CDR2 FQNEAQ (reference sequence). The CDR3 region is CANSFGGQPQHF. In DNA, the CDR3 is TGTGCCAACAGCTTCGGTGGTCAGCCCCAGCATTTT.

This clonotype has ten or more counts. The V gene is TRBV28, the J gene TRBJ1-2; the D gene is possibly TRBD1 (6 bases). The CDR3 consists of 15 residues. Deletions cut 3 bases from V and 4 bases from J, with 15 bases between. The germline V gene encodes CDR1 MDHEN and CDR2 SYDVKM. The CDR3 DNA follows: TGTGCCAGCAGTTTCGGACAGTCAAAGAGCTATGGCTACACCTTC. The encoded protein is CASSFGQSKSYGYTF.

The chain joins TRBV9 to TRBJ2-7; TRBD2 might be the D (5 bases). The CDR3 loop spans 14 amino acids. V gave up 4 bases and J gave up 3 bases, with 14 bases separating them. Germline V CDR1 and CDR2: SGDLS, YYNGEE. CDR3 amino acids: CASSPRIEGYEQYF. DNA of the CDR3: TGTGCCAGCAGCCCCAGGATCGAGGGCTACGAGCAGTACTTC.

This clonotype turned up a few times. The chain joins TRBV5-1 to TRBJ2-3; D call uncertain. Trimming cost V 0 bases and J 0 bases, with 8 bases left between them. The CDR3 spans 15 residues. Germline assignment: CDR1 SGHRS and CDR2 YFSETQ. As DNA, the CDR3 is TGCGCCAGCAGCTTGGAGTACCCAAGCACAGATACGCAGTATTTT. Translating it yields CASSLEYPSTDTQYF.

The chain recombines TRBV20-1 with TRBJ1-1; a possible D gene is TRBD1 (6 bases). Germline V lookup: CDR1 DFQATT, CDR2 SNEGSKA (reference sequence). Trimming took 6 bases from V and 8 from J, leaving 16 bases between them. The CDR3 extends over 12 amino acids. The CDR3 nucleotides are TGCAGTGCCTCACAGGGAGGGTCAGAAGCTTTCTTT. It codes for CSASQGGSEAFF.

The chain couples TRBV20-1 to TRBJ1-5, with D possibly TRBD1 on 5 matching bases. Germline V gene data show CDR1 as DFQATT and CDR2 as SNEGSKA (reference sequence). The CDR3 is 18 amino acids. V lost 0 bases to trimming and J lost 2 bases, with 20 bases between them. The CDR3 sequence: CSAREGGVGVGGNQPQHF. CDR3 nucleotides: TGCAGTGCTAGAGAGGGGGGAGTAGGGGTTGGGGGCAATCAGCCCCAGCATTTT.

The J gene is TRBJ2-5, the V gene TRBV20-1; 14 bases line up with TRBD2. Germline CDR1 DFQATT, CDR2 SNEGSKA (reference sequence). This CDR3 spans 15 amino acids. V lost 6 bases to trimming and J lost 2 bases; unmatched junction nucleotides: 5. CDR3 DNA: TGCAGTGCCGGGACTAGCGGGAGTAGGCAAGAGACCCAGTACTTC. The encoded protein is CSAGTSGSRQETQYF.

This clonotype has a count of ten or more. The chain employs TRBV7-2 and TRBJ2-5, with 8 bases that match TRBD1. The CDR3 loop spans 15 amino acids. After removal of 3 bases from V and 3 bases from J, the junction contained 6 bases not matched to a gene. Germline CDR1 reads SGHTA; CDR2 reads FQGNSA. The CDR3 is CASSLGTGYKETQYF. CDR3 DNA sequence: TGTGCCAGCAGCTTGGGGACAGGCTACAAAGAGACCCAGTACTTC.

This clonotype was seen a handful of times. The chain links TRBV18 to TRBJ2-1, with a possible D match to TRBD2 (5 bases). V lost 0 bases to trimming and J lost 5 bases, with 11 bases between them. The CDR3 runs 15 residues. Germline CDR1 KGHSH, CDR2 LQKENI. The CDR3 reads CASSPPPGSNNEQFF. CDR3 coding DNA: TGTGCCAGCTCACCACCTCCGGGATCCAACAATGAGCAGTTCTTC.

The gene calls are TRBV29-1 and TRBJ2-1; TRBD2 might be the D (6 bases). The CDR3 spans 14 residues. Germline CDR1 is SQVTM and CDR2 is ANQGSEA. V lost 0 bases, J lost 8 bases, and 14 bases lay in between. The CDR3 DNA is TGCAGCGTTGAAGATCACGGCGGGACTTATGAGCAGTTCTTC. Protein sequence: CSVEDHGGTYEQFF.

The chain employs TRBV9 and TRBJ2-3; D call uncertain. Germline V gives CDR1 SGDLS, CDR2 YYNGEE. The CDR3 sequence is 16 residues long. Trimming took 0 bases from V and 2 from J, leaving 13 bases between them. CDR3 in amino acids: CASSVVASTTTDTQYF. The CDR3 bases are TGTGCCAGCAGCGTAGTTGCGAGTACGACCACAGATACGCAGTATTTT.

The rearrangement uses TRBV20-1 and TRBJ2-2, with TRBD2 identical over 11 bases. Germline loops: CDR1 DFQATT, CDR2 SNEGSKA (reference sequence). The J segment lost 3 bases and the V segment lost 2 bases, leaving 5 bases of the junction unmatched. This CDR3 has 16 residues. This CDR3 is CSARPGLAGYTGELFF. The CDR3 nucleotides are TGCAGTGCTAGACCTGGACTAGCGGGTTACACCGGGGAGCTGTTTTTT.

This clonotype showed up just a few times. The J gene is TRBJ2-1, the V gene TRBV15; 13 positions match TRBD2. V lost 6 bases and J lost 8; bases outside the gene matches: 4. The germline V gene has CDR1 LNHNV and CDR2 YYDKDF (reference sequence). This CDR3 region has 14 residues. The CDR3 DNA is TGTGCCACCAGTGAACTAGCGGGAGGGGATGAGCAGTTCTTC. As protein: CATSELAGGDEQFF.

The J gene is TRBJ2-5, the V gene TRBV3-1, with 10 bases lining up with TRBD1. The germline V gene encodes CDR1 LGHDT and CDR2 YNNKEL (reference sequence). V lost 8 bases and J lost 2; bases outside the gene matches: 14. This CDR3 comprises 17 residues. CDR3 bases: TGTGCCAGCGCTCGAGGGGACAGGGGCTTCTTTCAAGAGACCCAGTACTTC. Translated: CASARGDRGFFQETQYF.

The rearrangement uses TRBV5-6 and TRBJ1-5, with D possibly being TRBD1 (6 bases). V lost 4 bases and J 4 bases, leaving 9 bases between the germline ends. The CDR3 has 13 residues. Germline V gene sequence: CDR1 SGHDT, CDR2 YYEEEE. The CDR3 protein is CASSRTANQPQHF. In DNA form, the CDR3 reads TGTGCCAGCAGCCGGACAGCAAATCAGCCCCAGCATTTT.

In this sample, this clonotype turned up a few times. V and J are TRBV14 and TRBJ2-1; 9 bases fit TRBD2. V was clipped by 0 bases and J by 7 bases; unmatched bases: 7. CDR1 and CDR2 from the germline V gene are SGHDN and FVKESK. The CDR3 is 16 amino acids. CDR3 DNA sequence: TGTGCCAGCAGCCAAGAGCGGGAGGGCCGTCGGAATGAGCAGTTCTTC. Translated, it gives CASSQEREGRRNEQFF.

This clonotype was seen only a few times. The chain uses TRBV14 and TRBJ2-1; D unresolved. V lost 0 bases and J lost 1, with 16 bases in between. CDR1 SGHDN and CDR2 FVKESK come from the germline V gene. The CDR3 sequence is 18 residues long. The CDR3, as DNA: TGTGCCAGCAGCCAAGATAGAGGAGCCCTAAGATCCTACAATGAGCAGTTCTTC. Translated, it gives CASSQDRGALRSYNEQFF.

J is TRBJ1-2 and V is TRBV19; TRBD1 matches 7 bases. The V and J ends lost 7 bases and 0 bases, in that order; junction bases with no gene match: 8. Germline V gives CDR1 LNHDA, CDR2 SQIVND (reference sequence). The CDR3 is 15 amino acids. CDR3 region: CASNGQDRSNYGYTF. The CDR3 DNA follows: TGTGCCAGTAACGGTCAGGACAGGTCTAACTATGGCTACACCTTC.

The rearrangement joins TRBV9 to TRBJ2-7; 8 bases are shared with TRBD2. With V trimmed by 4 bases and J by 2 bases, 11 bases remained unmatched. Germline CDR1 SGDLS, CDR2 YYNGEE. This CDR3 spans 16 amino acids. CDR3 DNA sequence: TGTGCCAGCAGCCCGCACGTGACTAGCGTCACCTACGAGCAGTACTTC. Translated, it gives CASSPHVTSVTYEQYF. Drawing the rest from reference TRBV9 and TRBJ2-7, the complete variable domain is DSGVTQTPKHLITATGQRVTLRCSPRSGDLSVYWYQQSLDQGLQFLIQYYNGEERAKGNILERFSAQQFPDLHSELNLSSLELGDSALYFCASSPHVTSVTYEQYFGPGTRLTVT.